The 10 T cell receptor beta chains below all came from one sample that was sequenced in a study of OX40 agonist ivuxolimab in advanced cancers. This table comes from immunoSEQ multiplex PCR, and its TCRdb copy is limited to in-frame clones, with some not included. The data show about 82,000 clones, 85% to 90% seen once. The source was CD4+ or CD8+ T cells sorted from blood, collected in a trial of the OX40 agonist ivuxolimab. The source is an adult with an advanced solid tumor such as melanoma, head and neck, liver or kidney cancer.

The DNA of the CDR3 is TGTGCCAGCAGAGGAGACAGGGACCGCACAGATACGCAGTATTTT. Its protein product is CASRGDRDRTDTQYF. V is TRBV9 and J is TRBJ2-3, with 7 bases identical to TRBD1. The CDR3 contains 15 residues. The V gene end was trimmed by 5 bases and the J gene end by 1 base; junction bases not matched to a gene: 7. CDR1 and CDR2 from the germline V gene are SGDLS and YYNGEE.

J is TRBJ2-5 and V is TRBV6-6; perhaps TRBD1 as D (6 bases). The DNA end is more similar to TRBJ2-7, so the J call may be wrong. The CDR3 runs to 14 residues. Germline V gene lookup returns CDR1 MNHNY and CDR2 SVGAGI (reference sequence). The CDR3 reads CASSYPGVSYEQYF. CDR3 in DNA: TGTGCCAGCAGTTACCCAGGGGTGTCCTACGAGCAGTACTTC.

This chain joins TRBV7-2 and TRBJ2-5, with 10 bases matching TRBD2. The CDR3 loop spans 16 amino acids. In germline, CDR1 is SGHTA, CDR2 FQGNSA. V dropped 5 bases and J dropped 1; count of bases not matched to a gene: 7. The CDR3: CASSLSGGDLQETQYF. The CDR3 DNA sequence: TGTGCCAGCAGCCTCAGCGGGGGGGACCTCCAAGAGACCCAGTACTTC.

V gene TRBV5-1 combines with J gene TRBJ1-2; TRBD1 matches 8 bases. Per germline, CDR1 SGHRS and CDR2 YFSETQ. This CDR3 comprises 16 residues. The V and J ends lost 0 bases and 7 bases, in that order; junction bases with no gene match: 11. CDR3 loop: CASSLAAQGGSGGYTF. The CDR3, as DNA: TGCGCCAGCAGCTTGGCCGCACAGGGGGGTTCAGGTGGCTACACCTTC.

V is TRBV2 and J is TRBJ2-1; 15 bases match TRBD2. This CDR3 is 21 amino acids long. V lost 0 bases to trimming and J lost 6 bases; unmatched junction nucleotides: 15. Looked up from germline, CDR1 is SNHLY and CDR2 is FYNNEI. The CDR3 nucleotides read TGTGCCAGCAGTGAAGCCTGGCCGGGACTAGCGGGGGGACGGTGGGGCAATGAGCAGTTCTTC. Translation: CASSEAWPGLAGGRWGNEQFF.

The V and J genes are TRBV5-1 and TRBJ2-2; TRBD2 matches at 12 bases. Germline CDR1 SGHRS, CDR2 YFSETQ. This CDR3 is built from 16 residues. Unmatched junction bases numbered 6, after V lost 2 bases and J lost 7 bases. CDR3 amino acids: CASSFLAGGPSGELFF. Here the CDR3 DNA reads TGCGCCAGCAGCTTTCTAGCGGGGGGGCCGAGCGGGGAGCTGTTTTTT.

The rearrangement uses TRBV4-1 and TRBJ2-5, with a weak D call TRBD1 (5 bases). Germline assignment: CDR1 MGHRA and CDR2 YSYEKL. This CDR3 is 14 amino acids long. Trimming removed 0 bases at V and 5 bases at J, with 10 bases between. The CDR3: CASSQDRGWETQYF. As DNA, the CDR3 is TGCGCCAGCAGCCAAGATAGGGGTTGGGAGACCCAGTACTTC.

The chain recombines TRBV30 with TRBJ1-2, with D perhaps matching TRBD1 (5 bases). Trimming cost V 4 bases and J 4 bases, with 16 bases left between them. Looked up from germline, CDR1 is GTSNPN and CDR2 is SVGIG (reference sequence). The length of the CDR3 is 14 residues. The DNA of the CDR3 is TGTGCCTGGACTAAACCGGACATCGGCTATGGCTACACCTTC. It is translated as CAWTKPDIGYGYTF.

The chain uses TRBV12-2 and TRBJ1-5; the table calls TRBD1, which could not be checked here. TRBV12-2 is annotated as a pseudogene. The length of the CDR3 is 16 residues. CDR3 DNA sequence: TGTGCAAGTCGCCCAGGGATCGTGGGGAGCAATCAGCCCCAGCATTTT. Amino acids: CASRPGIVGSNQPQHF.

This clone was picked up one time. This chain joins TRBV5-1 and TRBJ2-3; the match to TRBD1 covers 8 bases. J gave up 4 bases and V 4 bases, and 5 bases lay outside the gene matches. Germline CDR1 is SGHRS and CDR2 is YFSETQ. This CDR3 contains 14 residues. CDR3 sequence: CASSPLQGADTQYF. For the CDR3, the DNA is TGCGCCAGCAGCCCGTTACAGGGGGCAGATACGCAGTATTTT.